The clone carrying this TCR beta chain was picked up one time. The record originates from a study of blood T cell repertoires in COVID-19. About the study: Researchers got acute and convalescent COVID-19 samples from the United States, Italy and Spain. PBMCs, B-cell-depleted T cells, or T cells were the source of the cDNA or gDNA that made up the material.

Germline trimming cut 5 bases from V and 4 bases from J; bases unmatched to any gene: 4. Germline values: CDR1 SGHVS, CDR2 FNYEAQ. The CDR3 loop spans 15 amino acids. Original analysis: Amplification of reference gene primers was used by the study to estimate nucleated cell counts. The method was immunoSEQ multiplex PCR; TCRdb's version includes in-frame clones alone and lacks a portion of them. V, J and clone size reflect that table, while D and trimming were determined from the DNA. The sample yields about 260,000 clones, more than 75% seen once. The TCR originated in a woman between 35 and 50 years old who had recovered from COVID-19. The rearrangement joins TRBV7-6 to TRBJ2-1; 11 nucleotides line up with TRBD2. Sequencing used peripheral blood. Here the CDR3 DNA reads TGTGCCAGCAGCCTGGGACTAGCGGTTTACAATGAGCAGTTCTTC. Amino acid sequence: CASSLGLAVYNEQFF.